The rows below give T cell receptor beta chains drawn from one sample of a study of blood T cell repertoires in COVID-19. Profiled with immunoSEQ multiplex PCR; TCRdb holds only in-frame clones, not every one. The repertoire holds 200,000 to 250,000 clones, with over 80% as singletons. Material: peripheral blood. Source of these receptors: a woman in her thirties with COVID-19, enrolled during active disease. Both conserved end residues are part of each CDR3. Each record gives: J gene, D gene, V gene, CDR3 length, clone size, CDR3 DNA, CDR3 protein. The D gene is left open where the match is weak. Size is stated for part of the rows, as once, few or many counts, or as a class when the clone is expanded.

TRBJ2-5,TRBD1,TRBV5-1,14,.,TGCGCCAGCAGCTTGGGACAGGGGGCTGAGACCCAGTACTTC,CASSLGQGAETQYF
TRBJ2-1,TRBD1,TRBV7-3,16,once,TGTGCCAGCAGCTTAATCACAGGGGGCTCCTACAATGAGCAGTTCTTC,CASSLITGGSYNEQFF
TRBJ2-1,.,TRBV15,15,.,TGTGCCACCAGCAGCTCCGGGACTTACTACAATGAGCAGTTCTTC,CATSSSGTYYNEQFF
TRBJ1-4,.,TRBV5-1,14,.,TGCGCCAGCAGCTTGAGGGGGGGAGATGAAAAACTGTTTTTT,CASSLRGGDEKLFF
TRBJ2-3,TRBD2,TRBV7-9,18,.,TGTGCCAGCAGCTCCCGACGACTAGCGGGGGGACACACAGATACGCAGTATTTT,CASSSRRLAGGHTDTQYF
TRBJ1-1,TRBD1,TRBV5-6,14,.,TGTGCCAGCAGCTGGGGGACAGGGTACACTGAAGCTTTCTTT,CASSWGTGYTEAFF
TRBJ1-5,TRBD1,TRBV20-1,12,.,TGCAGTGCTAGTCGGACAGGCCAGCCCCAGCATTTT,CSASRTGQPQHF
TRBJ2-7,TRBD1,TRBV4-3,15,few,TGCGCCAGCAGCCAAGAGGCAGGGGGTTCCTACGAGCAGTACTTC,CASSQEAGGSYEQYF
TRBJ1-2,.,TRBV20-1,11,.,TGCAGTGCTAGATATAACTATGGCTACACCTTC,CSARYNYGYTF
TRBJ1-1,.,TRBV5-1,14,.,TGCGCCAGCAGCTCGATACAGGGGAACACTGAAGCTTTCTTT,CASSSIQGNTEAFF
TRBJ1-2,.,TRBV16,14,few,TGTGCCAGCAGCCAAGTTCAGGGCAATTCTGGCTACACCTTC,CASSQVQGNSGYTF
TRBJ1-2,.,TRBV5-1,13,.,TGCGCCAGCAGCCCTACAGGGTCCCCCGGCTACACCTTC,CASSPTGSPGYTF
TRBJ2-7,.,TRBV7-8,13,.,TGTGCCAGCAGCTTCGACCGACAGGTTACCAACAGCTTC,CASSFDRQVTNSF
TRBJ2-7,.,TRBV6-1,13,.,TGTGCCAGCAGTGAAACTTACTTCTACGAGCAGTACTTC,CASSETYFYEQYF
TRBJ1-1,.,TRBV6-2/TRBV6-3,13,.,TGTGCCAGCAGTTACATAGTGAACACTGAAGCTTTCTTT,CASSYIVNTEAFF
TRBJ1-5,TRBD1,TRBV2,15,.,TGTGCCAGCAGCGCTGGACAGGGGGCTACGCAGCCCCAGCATTTT,CASSAGQGATQPQHF
TRBJ2-2,.,TRBV7-2,15,few,TGTGCCAGCAGTCCGTTACAGGTCGGCACCGGGGAGCTGTTTTTT,CASSPLQVGTGELFF
TRBJ1-5,.,TRBV27,14,.,TGTGCCAGCAGTTTTTTGGGGGCGGATCAGCCCCAGCATTTT,CASSFLGADQPQHF
TRBJ2-3,TRBD1,TRBV29-1,15,.,TGCAGCGCCGCCTGGACAGGGGAAGTTACAGATACGCAGTATTTT,CSAAWTGEVTDTQYF
TRBJ1-2,.,TRBV29-1,12,.,TGCAGCGGCGGGACGGCTTCCTATGGCTACACCTTC,CSGGTASYGYTF
TRBJ1-5,.,TRBV5-6,13,.,TGTGCCAGCAGCTCACAGTCTAAACAGCCCCAGCATTTT,CASSSQSKQPQHF
TRBJ2-7,.,TRBV30,16,.,TGTGCCTGGAGTGCGGTTGGCGCTCGGAGCTCCTACGAGCAGTACTTC,CAWSAVGARSSYEQYF
TRBJ2-7,.,TRBV10-1,12,.,TGCGCCAGCAGCAAATCATCCTACGAGCAGTACTTC,CASSKSSYEQYF
TRBJ1-1,.,TRBV18,14,.,TGTGCCAGCTCACCACGGGGAGAGGGAACTGAAGCTTTCTTT,CASSPRGEGTEAFF
TRBJ1-2,TRBD1,TRBV18,14,.,TGTGCCACAATGGGCGGAGTACAGGGGGGTGGCTACACCTTC,CATMGGVQGGGYTF
TRBJ2-7,.,TRBV11-2,14,.,TGTGCCAGCAGCTTAGGCCTTAGCTCCTACGAGCAGTACTTC,CASSLGLSSYEQYF
TRBJ2-3,.,TRBV30,15,.,TGTGCCTGGACCTTACCAGGGACTAGCACAGATACGCAGTATTTT,CAWTLPGTSTDTQYF
TRBJ2-7,TRBD2,TRBV7-8,17,.,TGTGCCAGCAGCCCCCTTGGGGCTAGCGGGGTCTCCTACGAGCAGTACTTC,CASSPLGASGVSYEQYF
TRBJ2-2,.,TRBV30,11,few,TGTGCCTGGAGCCCCAGGGGGGAGCTGTTTTTT,CAWSPRGELFF
TRBJ2-7,TRBD2,TRBV29-1,15,once,TGCAGCGCGGGAGGACTAGCTGGAAGGGGCTACGAGCAGTACTTC,CSAGGLAGRGYEQYF
TRBJ2-3,TRBD2,TRBV19,15,.,TGTGCCAGTAGTATCCAACTAGCGGGAGGAGATACGCAGTATTTT,CASSIQLAGGDTQYF
TRBJ1-6,.,TRBV6-5,14,.,TGTGCCAGCAGACCCTCGGTGTCCAATTCACCCCTCCACTTT,CASRPSVSNSPLHF
TRBJ2-7,.,TRBV6-2/TRBV6-3,15,.,TGTGCCAGCAGTTACGCTCGGGGGGCCCGCTACGAGCAGTACTTC,CASSYARGARYEQYF
TRBJ2-7,.,TRBV25-1,14,.,TGTGCCAGCAGTGGGGGGGACAGTAGCTACGAGCAGTACTTC,CASSGGDSSYEQYF
TRBJ2-5,.,TRBV7-9,13,.,TGTGCCAGCAGCTCATCAGGGGAAGAGACCCAGTACTTC,CASSSSGEETQYF
TRBJ2-7,TRBD2,TRBV6-5,14,.,TGTGCCAGCAGATCGGGACTAGCGGGAAGCGAGCAGTACTTC,CASRSGLAGSEQYF
TRBJ1-1,TRBD1,TRBV2,13,.,TGTGCCAGCACAACAGGGGGCTGGACTGAAGCTTTCTTT,CASTTGGWTEAFF
TRBJ2-5,.,TRBV28,15,.,TGTGCCAGCGATCCGGGGGAGATTCCAAGAGGGACCCAGTACTTC,CASDPGEIPRGTQYF
TRBJ1-2,.,TRBV12-3/TRBV12-4,13,.,TGTGCCAGCAAGCCGGGGTCTAACTATGGCTACACCTTC,CASKPGSNYGYTF
TRBJ2-5,TRBD1,TRBV9,13,once,TGTGCCAGCAATCGAGACAGGGAAGAGACCCAGTACTTC,CASNRDREETQYF
TRBJ2-4,TRBD1,TRBV11-3,20,once,TGTGCCAGCAGCTTAAAAGGGAGGATCCCGGGACAGGGTAGGCCCCACATTCAGTACTTC,CASSLKGRIPGQGRPHIQYF
TRBJ2-2,.,TRBV6-5,10,once,TGTGCCAGCAGCCTGGGGCAGCTGTTTTTT,CASSLGQLFF
TRBJ2-1,TRBD2,TRBV9,18,.,TGTGCCAGCTCAGGGGGGATAGCGACTAGCGGGAGAAGCTATGAGCAGTTCTTC,CASSGGIATSGRSYEQFF
TRBJ1-1,.,TRBV3-1/TRBV3-2,16,.,TGTGCCAGCAGCCAAGTTGATTCAGGTATGAACACTGAAGCTTTCTTT,CASSQVDSGMNTEAFF
TRBJ2-1,TRBD2,TRBV19,14,few,TGTGCCAGTAGGGGACTAGCGGCCTACAATGAGCAGTTCTTC,CASRGLAAYNEQFF
TRBJ2-1,TRBD2,TRBV25-1,17,.,TGTGCCAGCAGTGATAGACCTAGCGGGGCCTCCTACAATGAGCAGTTCTTC,CASSDRPSGASYNEQFF
TRBJ2-1,.,TRBV5-6,13,.,TGTGCCAGCAGCTTGGAGCGAATTGAGGGGCAGTTCTTC,CASSLERIEGQFF
TRBJ1-2,TRBD1,TRBV5-4,15,once,TGTGCCAGCAGCTCGGACAGGGGGCAAAACTATGGCTACACCTTC,CASSSDRGQNYGYTF
TRBJ1-4,TRBD1,TRBV5-1,15,.,TGCGCCAGCAGCTCTTCCGGGACAGATAATGAAAAACTGTTTTTT,CASSSSGTDNEKLFF